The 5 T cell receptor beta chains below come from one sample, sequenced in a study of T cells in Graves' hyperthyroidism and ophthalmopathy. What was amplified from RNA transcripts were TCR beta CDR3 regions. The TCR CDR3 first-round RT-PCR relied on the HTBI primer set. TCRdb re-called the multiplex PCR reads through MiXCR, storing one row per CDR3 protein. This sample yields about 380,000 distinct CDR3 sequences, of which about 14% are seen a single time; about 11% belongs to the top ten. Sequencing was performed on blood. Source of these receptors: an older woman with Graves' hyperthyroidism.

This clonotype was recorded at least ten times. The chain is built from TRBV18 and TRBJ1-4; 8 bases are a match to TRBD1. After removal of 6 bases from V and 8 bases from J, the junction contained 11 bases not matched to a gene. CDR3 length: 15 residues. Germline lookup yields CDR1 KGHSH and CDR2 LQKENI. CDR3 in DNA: TGTGCCAGCTCCCCCACAGGGGGTCTTAAAGAAAAACTGTTTTTT. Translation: CASSPTGGLKEKLFF.

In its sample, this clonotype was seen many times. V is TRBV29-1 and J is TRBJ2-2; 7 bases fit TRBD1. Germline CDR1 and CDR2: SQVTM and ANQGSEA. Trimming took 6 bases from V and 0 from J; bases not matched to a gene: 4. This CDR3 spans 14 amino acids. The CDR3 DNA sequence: TGCAGCGTAGGGGGCCCTACGAACACCGGGGAGCTGTTTTTT. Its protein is CSVGGPTNTGELFF.

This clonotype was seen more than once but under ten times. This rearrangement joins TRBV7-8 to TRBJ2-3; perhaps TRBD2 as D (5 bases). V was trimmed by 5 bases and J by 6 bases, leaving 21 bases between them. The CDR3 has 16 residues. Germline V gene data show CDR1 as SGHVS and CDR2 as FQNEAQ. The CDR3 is CASSLPVGATADTQYF. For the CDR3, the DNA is TGTGCCAGCAGCCTCCCTGTGGGAGCCACGGCGGATACGCAGTATTTT. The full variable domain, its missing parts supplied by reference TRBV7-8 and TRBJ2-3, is GAGVSQSPRYKVAKRGQDVALRCDPISGHVSLFWYQQALGQGPEFLTYFQNEAQLDKSGLPSDRFFAERPEGSVSTLKIQRTQQEDSAVYLCASSLPVGATADTQYFGPGTRLTVL.

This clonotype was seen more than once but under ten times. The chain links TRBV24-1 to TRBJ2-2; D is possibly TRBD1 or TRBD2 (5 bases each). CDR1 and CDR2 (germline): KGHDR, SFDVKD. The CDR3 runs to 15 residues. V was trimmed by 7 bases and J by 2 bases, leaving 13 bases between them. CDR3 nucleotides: TGTGCCACCAGCTGGGGGACCCGAAACACCGGGGAGCTGTTTTTT. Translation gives CATSWGTRNTGELFF.

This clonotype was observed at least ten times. Written as DNA, the CDR3 is TGTGCCAGCAGTTTAATGCTGGGACCCTACGAGCAGTACTTC. It codes for CASSLMLGPYEQYF. The rearrangement joins TRBV12-3 or TRBV12-4 to TRBJ2-7; D is possibly TRBD1 or TRBD2 (5 bases each). Trimming shortened V by 2 bases and J by 2 bases, and 10 bases separated the two germline ends. CDR3 length equals 14 residues.